The T cell receptor (beta chain) under discussion was sequenced for a study of blood T cell repertoires in COVID-19. Study in general: Samples taken during acute and convalescent COVID-19 were collected in the United States, Italy and Spain.

This clone was observed a handful of times. In the authors' methods: Using reference gene primer amplification, nucleated cell counts were estimated. Measured with immunoSEQ multiplex PCR; TCRdb has only the in-frame clones, and not every one. That table furnishes V, J and clone size, whereas the DNA furnished D and trimming. The data contain roughly 160,000 clones, approximately 80% of them singletons. Adults between roughly 18 and 89 years of age took part from 24 US areas. Participant-given clinical history determined each cohort assignment. This sequence was found in a woman aged 55-70 years who had recovered from COVID-19. The sample consisted of PBMCs or T cells enriched from blood (not recorded which).

Here the CDR3 reads CAWSMGQGEYF. In DNA form, the CDR3 reads TGTGCCTGGAGTATGGGACAGGGGGAGTACTTC. The rearrangement joins TRBV30 to TRBJ2-4; 11 bases line up with TRBD1. The CDR3 contains 11 residues. From germline, CDR1 is GTSNPN and CDR2 SVGIG (reference sequence). V lost 2 bases and J lost 14; bases outside the gene matches: 2.